This TCR beta chain was observed in a study of blood T cell repertoires in COVID-19 (dated by TCRdb to 2018 to 2021). Broadly, across the study: Collaborator samples came from the United States, Italy and Spain and covered acute and convalescent phases of COVID-19. The prospective study material was composed of cDNA or gDNA derived from T cells, B-cell-depleted T cells, or PBMCs. The dataset comprised deeply sampled blood TCRbeta repertoires from subjects exposed to, actively infected with, or recovered from COVID-19. The repertoires were made available in a free public database intended to serve as a resource for research on the immune response to SARS-CoV-2. Samples came from the ongoing ImmuneRACE study (first 160 participants) plus 1,254 subjects from 6 global collaborators. Nearly every sample came with metadata listing a de-identified subject ID, COVID-19 status, age in years and sex. HLA class I and class II types, where available, came from metadata supplied by the sample provider rather than from assay-based typing. The full study reports these points: The amount of clinical and demographic metadata varied by source and participant and was provided uncurated.

The germline V gene provides CDR1 ENHRY and CDR2 SYGVKD. From the cysteine up to the phenylalanine, the CDR3 has a length of 18 residues. This entry keeps only the CDR3 DNA: 54 bases, framed from base 1. V is shortened by 3 bases, J by 3 bases, and the region joining them spans 23 bases. Concerning this clone itself: Its antigen is not yet known. No base-level quality is on record; no much larger clone is a single base apart.

The immunoSEQ Assay, a bias-controlled multiplex PCR, was used to amplify TCRbeta CDR3 regions from genomic DNA. Per the authors' processing: Nucleated cell counts per sample were estimated from amplification of reference gene primers within the assay. To quantify the absolute abundance of each unique TCRbeta CDR3 rearrangement, sequence reads were collapsed and filtered. For each sample, productive Simpson clonality was calculated as the square root of Simpson's diversity index over productive rearrangements. TCRdb stores this immuneACCESS table with in-frame sequences only. Part of the clones is absent; in the studies checked, under half of the shortfall reflects unresolved V genes, and no reason is known for the rest. V, J and clone size were drawn from that table, and D and trimming were deduced from the DNA. The sample contains 100,000 to 150,000 clones, roughly four fifths of them found a single time. The top ten clonotypes cover approximately 17% of the sample.

In Seattle, one collaborating source enrolled patients while the infection was active and tracked those patients longitudinally over the course of disease. Collaborating institutions collected whole blood in K2EDTA tubes following their own protocols. For TCRbeta analysis, collaborator samples were shipped as frozen whole blood, as isolated PBMCs, or as DNA extracted from either sample type. The sequencing sample was made of peripheral blood. This receptor chain uses TRBV10-3 and TRBJ1-1, with no confident D gene call. This TCR was sampled from a man aged 25 to 40 with COVID-19, enrolled during active disease. This receptor carries the CDR3 CAISDRLRVRKAHTEAFF. DNA sequence: TGTGCCATCAGTGACAGACTCCGGGTTAGGAAGGCGCACACTGAAGCTTTCTTT.